Given below is one TCR beta chain in context. Its specific antigen is unknown. Qualities for individual bases were not recorded, and no much larger clone is one base off. This sample was taken from a study of blood T cell repertoires in COVID-19 (dated by TCRdb to the early 2020s). The study in broad terms: Collaborator samples came from the United States, Italy and Spain and covered acute and convalescent phases of COVID-19. The samples were drawn from the first 160 participants of the ongoing ImmuneRACE study and from some 1,300 subjects provided by 6 global collaborators. Where available, HLA class I and class II types were taken from metadata supplied by the sample provider and were not determined by assay-based typing. Nearly every sample came with metadata listing a de-identified subject ID, COVID-19 status, age in years and sex. The material from the prospective study consisted of cDNA or gDNA derived from T cells, B-cell-depleted T cells, or PBMCs. A freely available public database, intended as a resource for researchers studying the immune response to SARS-CoV-2, is where the repertoires were released. The dataset comprised deeply sampled blood TCRbeta repertoires from subjects exposed to, actively infected with, or recovered from COVID-19. Study-wide findings and limitations: How much clinical and demographic metadata was included differed by source and by participant, and the metadata was provided uncurated.

At one collaborating source in Seattle, patients were enrolled during active infection and were followed longitudinally through the course of disease. The collaborating institutions used their own protocols to collect whole blood in K2EDTA tubes. For TCRbeta analysis, collaborator samples were shipped as frozen whole blood, as isolated PBMCs, or as DNA extracted from either sample type. TCRbeta CDR3 regions were amplified from genomic DNA using the immunoSEQ Assay, a bias-controlled multiplex PCR. Per the original workflow: The number of nucleated cells in each sample was estimated from the amplification of reference gene primers within the assay. Sequence reads were collapsed and filtered to measure the absolute abundance of every unique TCRbeta CDR3 rearrangement. Productive Simpson clonality was computed per sample as the square root of Simpson's diversity index over productive rearrangements. The source is immuneACCESS, and TCRdb retained only in-frame sequences with V and J called. Part of the clones is not carried over; for the studies checked, unresolved V genes explain less than half of this, and the remainder is unexplained. D and trimming were read from the DNA, whereas the V and J calls and clone size are those reported in that table. The sample table lists about 340,000 clones, approximately 86% of them with a count of one. The leading ten clones occupy less than 9% of the sample.

The CDR3 holds 14 amino acids from the cysteine to the phenylalanine. This entry keeps only the CDR3 DNA: 42 bases, framed from base 1. The junction shows trimming of 5 bases on V and 8 bases on J, and the gene matches do not reach 4 bases of it. Based on the germline V gene (reference sequence), the CDR1 and CDR2 sequences are SEHNR and FQNEAQ. The sample taken for sequencing was peripheral blood. This TCR was recovered from a woman aged 60 to 75 with COVID-19, enrolled during active disease. The V and J genes are TRBV7-9 and TRBJ1-4, with 11 bases matching TRBD1. Here the CDR3 is given as CASSPGTGGEKLFF. The DNA sequence is given as TGTGCCAGCAGCCCAGGGACAGGGGGGGAAAAACTGTTTTTT.